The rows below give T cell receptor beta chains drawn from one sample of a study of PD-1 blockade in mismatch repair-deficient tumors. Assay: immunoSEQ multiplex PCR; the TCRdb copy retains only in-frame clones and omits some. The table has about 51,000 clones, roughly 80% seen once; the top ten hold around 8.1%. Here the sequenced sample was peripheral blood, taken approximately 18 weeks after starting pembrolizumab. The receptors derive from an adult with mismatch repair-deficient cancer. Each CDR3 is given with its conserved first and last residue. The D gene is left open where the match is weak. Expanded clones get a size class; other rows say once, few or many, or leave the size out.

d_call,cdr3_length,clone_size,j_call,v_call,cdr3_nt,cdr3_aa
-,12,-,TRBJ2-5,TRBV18,TGTGCCAGTTCATCGGGGTTAGAGACCCAGTACTTC,CASSSGLETQYF
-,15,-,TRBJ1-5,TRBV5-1,TGCGCCAGCAGCTCTGCAGGGGCGCTCTATCAGCCCCAGCATTTT,CASSSAGALYQPQHF
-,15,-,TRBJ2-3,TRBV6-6,TGTGCCAGCAGTTACTCGAGAAGCCGCACAGATACGCAGTATTTT,CASSYSRSRTDTQYF
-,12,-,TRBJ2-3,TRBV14,TGTGCCAGCAGCCTCGTCCCAGATACGCAGTATTTT,CASSLVPDTQYF
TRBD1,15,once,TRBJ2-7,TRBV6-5,TGTGCCAGTTGGGGGAAGACAGGGGGCCTTGGCGAGCAGTACTTC,CASWGKTGGLGEQYF
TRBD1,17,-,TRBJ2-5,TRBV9,TGTGCCAGCAGCCGCGCGGAAAGGACAGGTTACCAAGAGACCCAGTACTTC,CASSRAERTGYQETQYF
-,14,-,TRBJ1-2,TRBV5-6,TGTGCCAGCAGCCCGGAAGGGGTCTTCTATGGCTACACCTTC,CASSPEGVFYGYTF
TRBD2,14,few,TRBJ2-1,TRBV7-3,TGTGCCAGCAGTCTAGCGGTTTCCTACAATGAGCAGTTCTTC,CASSLAVSYNEQFF
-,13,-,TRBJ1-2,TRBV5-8,TGTGCCAGCACCATCCTCTGGGCCGCAGGCTACACCTTC,CASTILWAAGYTF
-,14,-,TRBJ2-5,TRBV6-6,TGTGCCAGCAGGTCCGGGAACTTCCAAGAGACCCAGTACTTC,CASRSGNFQETQYF
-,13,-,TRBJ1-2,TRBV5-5,TGTGCCAGCAGCGAGGACAGCGTCTATGGCTACACCTTC,CASSEDSVYGYTF
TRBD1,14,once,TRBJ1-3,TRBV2,TGTGCCAGCACAGGACAGGGGGTGGGAAACACCATATATTTT,CASTGQGVGNTIYF
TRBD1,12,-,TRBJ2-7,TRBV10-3,TGTGCCACCCAGGGGGACTCCTACGAGCAGTACTTC,CATQGDSYEQYF
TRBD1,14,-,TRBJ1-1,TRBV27,TGTGCCAGCAGTTTGGGACAGTATAGCACTGAAGCTTTCTTT,CASSLGQYSTEAFF
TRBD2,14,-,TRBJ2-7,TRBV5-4,TGTGCCAGCAGCCCAGGGACTAGCGCCAACGAGCAGTACTTC,CASSPGTSANEQYF
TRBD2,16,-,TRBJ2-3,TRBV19,TGTGCCAGTAGTCTCCCTAGCGGGAGTTGGCCAGATACGCAGTATTTT,CASSLPSGSWPDTQYF
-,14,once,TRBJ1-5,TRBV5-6,TGTGCCAGCAGCAGAACAGGGAACAATCAGCCCCAGCATTTT,CASSRTGNNQPQHF
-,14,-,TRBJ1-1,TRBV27,TGTGCCAGCAGGAACGGCGGGGGAGTTACTGAAGCTTTCTTT,CASRNGGGVTEAFF
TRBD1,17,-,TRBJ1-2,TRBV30,TGTGCCTGGAGTGTACGAGGAAACAGGGGAGCAATCGGTGGCTACACCTTC,CAWSVRGNRGAIGGYTF
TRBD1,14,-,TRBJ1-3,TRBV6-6,TGTGCCAGCAGCTACAGGGGCTCTGGAAACACCATATATTTT,CASSYRGSGNTIYF
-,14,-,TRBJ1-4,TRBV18,TGTGCCAGCTCAACCAGGGCAACTAATGAAAAACTGTTTTTT,CASSTRATNEKLFF
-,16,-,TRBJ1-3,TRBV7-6,TGTGCCAGCAGCGTAATTCCGCAGACCTCTGGAAACACCATATATTTT,CASSVIPQTSGNTIYF
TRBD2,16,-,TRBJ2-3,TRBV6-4,TGTGCCAGCAGTGACTCCGGGACTAGCGGGTCAGATACGCAGTATTTT,CASSDSGTSGSDTQYF
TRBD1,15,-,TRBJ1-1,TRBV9,TGTGCCAGCAGCGGAGGGACAGGGGGCAGGGCTGAAGCTTTCTTT,CASSGGTGGRAEAFF
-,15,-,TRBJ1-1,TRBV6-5,TGTGCCAGCAGTTACTTCGGCAGGGGGAACACTGAAGCTTTCTTT,CASSYFGRGNTEAFF
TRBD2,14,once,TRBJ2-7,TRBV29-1,TGCAGCGTTGAAGGATTAGCGGGAAGCTACGAGCAGTACTTC,CSVEGLAGSYEQYF
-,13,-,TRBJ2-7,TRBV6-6,TGTGCCAGCAGTTCCCGTAGCTCCTACGAGCAGTACTTC,CASSSRSSYEQYF
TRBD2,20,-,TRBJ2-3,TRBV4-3,TGCGCCAGCAGCCAAGATTCCCTCCTCGGGGGGGAGGGCCGCACAGATACGCAGTATTTT,CASSQDSLLGGEGRTDTQYF
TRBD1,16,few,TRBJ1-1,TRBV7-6,TGTGCCAGCAGCTCCTTTGAGGACAGGGGATGGACTGAAGCTTTCTTT,CASSSFEDRGWTEAFF
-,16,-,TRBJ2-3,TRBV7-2,TGTGCCAGCAGCACTAACACAGGGCAGGGGACAGATACGCAGTATTTT,CASSTNTGQGTDTQYF
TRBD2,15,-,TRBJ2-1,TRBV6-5,TGTGCCAGCAGTCCAATAGCGGGACGGAACAATGAGCAGTTCTTC,CASSPIAGRNNEQFF
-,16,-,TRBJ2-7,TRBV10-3,TGTGCCATCAGCCAAGGGGGGAGGGGACTACCCTACGAGCAGTACTTC,CAISQGGRGLPYEQYF
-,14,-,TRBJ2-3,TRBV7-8,TGTGCCAGCAGCTCCGGACTGCCCACAGATACGCAGTATTTT,CASSSGLPTDTQYF
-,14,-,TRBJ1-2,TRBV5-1,TGCGCCAGCAGCTTGGAGGGACCTTCTTATGGCTACACCTTC,CASSLEGPSYGYTF
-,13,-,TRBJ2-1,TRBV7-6,TGTGCCAGCAGCTTAGCGGGAGGAGGTGAGCAGTTCTTC,CASSLAGGGEQFF
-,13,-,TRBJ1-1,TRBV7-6,TGTGCCAGCAGCCAAAGATTCGGGTATGAAGCTTTCTTT,CASSQRFGYEAFF
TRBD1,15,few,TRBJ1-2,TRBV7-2,TGTGCCAGCAGCCCTTGGACAGGGGGCACTCATGGCTACACCTTC,CASSPWTGGTHGYTF
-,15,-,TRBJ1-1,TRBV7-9,TGTGCCAGCAGCTTAGTGGTCGGATTGAACACTGAAGCTTTCTTT,CASSLVVGLNTEAFF
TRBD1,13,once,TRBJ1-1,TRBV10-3,TGTGCCATCAAATCCATGACAGGGACTGAAGCTTTCTTT,CAIKSMTGTEAFF
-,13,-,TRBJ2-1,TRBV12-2,TGTGCCAGCAGCCTACTAGCCCACAATGAGCAGTTCTTC,CASSLLAHNEQFF
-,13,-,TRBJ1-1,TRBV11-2,TGTGCCAGCAGCGCGGGACAGAACACTGAAGCTTTCTTT,CASSAGQNTEAFF
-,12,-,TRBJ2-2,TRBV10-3,TGTGCCATCAGTTGGAGGCCCGGGGAGCTGTTTTTT,CAISWRPGELFF
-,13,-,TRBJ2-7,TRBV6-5,TGTGCCAGCAGTTCCCTAAGCTCCTACGAGCAGTACTTC,CASSSLSSYEQYF
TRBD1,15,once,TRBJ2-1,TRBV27,TGTGCCAGCAGTTTCAGGGGGCTTGGGGGGAATGAGCAGTTCTTC,CASSFRGLGGNEQFF
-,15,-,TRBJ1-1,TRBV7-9,TGTGCCAGCAGCTTACAACAGGGACAGAACACTGAAGCTTTCTTT,CASSLQQGQNTEAFF
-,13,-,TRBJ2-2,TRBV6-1,TGTGCCAGCAGTGAATTGAGCACCGGGGAGCTGTTTTTT,CASSELSTGELFF
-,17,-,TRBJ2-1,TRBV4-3,TGCGCCAGCAGCCAAGGGGCCCCCAGCGGGCCCTACAATGAGCAGTTCTTC,CASSQGAPSGPYNEQFF
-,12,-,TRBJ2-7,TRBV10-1,TGCGCCAGCATACGGGACATTTACGAGCAGTACTTC,CASIRDIYEQYF